This passage covers 19 T cell receptor beta chains from one sample sequenced in a study of siplizumab effects on memory and regulatory T cells. Sequenced by immunoSEQ multiplex PCR; TCRdb stores in-frame clones only, minus some. Of about 120,000 clones in the sample, 85% to 95% were seen once. The sample comprised non-Treg CD4+ T cells sorted from blood. The receptor set was obtained from a human donor in good health.

The chain uses TRBV6-4 and TRBJ2-2; a possible D gene is TRBD1 (6 bases). CDR1 is MRHNA and CDR2 is SNTAGT in the germline V gene. This CDR3 is 16 amino acids long. V lost 3 bases and J 1 base, leaving 12 bases between the germline ends. The CDR3 DNA is TGTGCCAGCAGTGAGAGAGGGGGAAAGAACACCGGGGAGCTGTTTTTT. This translates into CASSERGGKNTGELFF.

The chain has TRBV27 and TRBJ2-7; possibly TRBD1 for D (6 bases). The CDR3 loop spans 16 amino acids. Trimming took 1 base from V and 0 from J, leaving 13 bases between them. CDR1 is MNHEY, CDR2 SMNVEV, per germline (reference sequence). This CDR3 is CASSLLQGTSSYEQYF. The CDR3 DNA reads TGTGCCAGCAGTTTATTACAGGGTACGAGCTCCTACGAGCAGTACTTC.

V usage is TRBV19 and J usage is TRBJ2-5, with TRBD1 identical over 7 bases. This CDR3 contains 14 residues. CDR1 is LNHDA and CDR2 is SQIVND in the germline V gene (reference sequence). With V trimmed by 4 bases and J by 5 bases, 7 bases remained unmatched. The CDR3 region has the DNA TGTGCCAGTAGTACACAGGGGAATCGGGAGACCCAGTACTTC. As protein: CASSTQGNRETQYF.

Regarding this clone: Other DNA sequences in the sample encode the same CDR3. CDR3 amino acids: CASSSDRNTEAFF. The CDR3 DNA sequence: TGTGCCAGCTCCTCCGACAGGAACACTGAAGCTTTCTTT. The rearrangement joins TRBV18 to TRBJ1-1; weak D call: TRBD1 (5 bases). From germline, CDR1 is KGHSH and CDR2 LQKENI. Trimming took off 6 bases at V and 1 base at J, with 9 bases between the two ends. There are 13 residues in the CDR3.

The rearrangement links TRBV27 to TRBJ2-1; TRBD2 might be the D (5 bases). V lost 4 bases to trimming and J lost 7 bases, with 14 bases between them. Germline CDR1 MNHEY, CDR2 SMNVEV (reference sequence). The CDR3 length is 14 residues. CDR3 amino acids: CASSSSLGPNEQFF. The DNA of the CDR3 is TGTGCCAGCAGTTCTAGCCTTGGCCCGAATGAGCAGTTCTTC.

This chain links TRBV19 with TRBJ1-1, with D maybe TRBD1 (5 bases). The CDR3 is made up of 13 amino acids. V lost 6 bases and J 4 bases, leaving 12 bases between the germline ends. Germline loops: CDR1 LNHDA, CDR2 SQIVND (reference sequence). Written as DNA, the CDR3 is TGTGCCAGTAGAAGTCGACAGAGCACTGAAGCTTTCTTT. This translates into CASRSRQSTEAFF.

This clone was recorded only once. V gene TRBV30 combines with J gene TRBJ2-1; the match to TRBD2 covers 8 bases. After removal of 5 bases from V and 4 bases from J, the junction contained 4 bases not matched to a gene. The length of the CDR3 is 13 residues. Germline V gives CDR1 GTSNPN, CDR2 SVGIG (reference sequence). Written as DNA, the CDR3 is TGTGCCTGGCGGGAGGGGACGTACAATGAGCAGTTCTTC. Protein: CAWREGTYNEQFF.

The V and J genes are TRBV5-4 and TRBJ1-3, with a possible D match to TRBD1 (5 bases). Deletions cut 4 bases from V and 7 bases from J, with 21 bases between. The germline gives CDR1 SGHNT, CDR2 YYREEE (reference sequence). CDR3 length equals 16 residues. This CDR3 is CASSQVSRAKENTIYF. The CDR3 DNA reads as TGTGCCAGCAGCCAAGTGTCCAGGGCCAAGGAGAACACCATATATTTT.

The chain uses TRBV27 and TRBJ2-3, with 10 bases fitting TRBD2. Germline assignment: CDR1 MNHEY and CDR2 SMNVEV (reference sequence). Trimming cost V 5 bases and J 3 bases; bases outside gene matches: 8. This CDR3 is built from 16 residues. CDR3 bases: TGTGCCAGCAGTCAACGTCTAGCGGGGGTGACAGATACGCAGTATTTT. This encodes CASSQRLAGVTDTQYF.

This clone is a singleton in its sample. V is TRBV5-6 and J is TRBJ1-3; D is ambiguous. Per the germline V gene, CDR1 is SGHDT and CDR2 is YYEEEE. V lost 2 bases and J 2 bases, leaving 5 bases between the germline ends. There are 13 residues in the CDR3. The CDR3 protein is CASSLLPGNTIYF. CDR3 nucleotides: TGTGCCAGCAGCTTACTACCTGGAAACACCATATATTTT.

The chain links TRBV28 to TRBJ2-7; perhaps TRBD1 as D (5 bases). The length of the CDR3 is 12 residues. CDR1 is MDHEN and CDR2 is SYDVKM in the germline V gene. V gave up 6 bases and J gave up 2 bases, with 8 bases separating them. In nucleotides, the CDR3 is TGTGCCAGCAGCATGGACACCTACGAGCAGTACTTC. Protein: CASSMDTYEQYF.

J is TRBJ2-5 and V is TRBV9; perhaps D is TRBD1 or TRBD2 (5 bases each). CDR3 length: 14 residues. With 4 bases removed from V and 2 bases from J, the gap between germline ends came to 12 bases. Germline CDR1 SGDLS, CDR2 YYNGEE. CDR3 in amino acids: CASSSGTQQETQYF. In DNA form, the CDR3 reads TGTGCCAGCAGCTCAGGGACCCAACAAGAGACCCAGTACTTC.

This clone was recorded a few times. V and J are TRBV15 and TRBJ1-1; 7 bases are shared with TRBD1. V dropped 1 base and J dropped 5; count of bases not matched to a gene: 4. This CDR3 contains 14 residues. In germline, CDR1 is LNHNV, CDR2 YYDKDF (reference sequence). The CDR3: CATSRGDRVTEAFF. CDR3 nucleotides: TGTGCCACCAGCAGAGGAGACAGGGTGACTGAAGCTTTCTTT.

The V gene is TRBV5-5, the J gene TRBJ2-1, with D perhaps TRBD2 (6 bases). V lost 4 bases and J lost 5, with 13 bases in between. Looked up from germline, CDR1 is SGHKS and CDR2 is YYEKEE (reference sequence). The CDR3 covers 14 residues. The CDR3 coding sequence is TGTGCCAGCAGCGCAGCCGGGACTGACAATGAGCAGTTCTTC. Translated, it gives CASSAAGTDNEQFF.

In DNA, the CDR3 is TGTGCCAGCAGGCGGGACAGTAACAACTATGGCTACACCTTC. This sequence encodes CASRRDSNNYGYTF. This rearrangement joins TRBV28 to TRBJ1-2, with 7 bases that match TRBD1. Trimming cost V 6 bases and J 2 bases; bases outside gene matches: 6. This CDR3 region has 14 residues. Per germline, CDR1 MDHEN and CDR2 SYDVKM.

This rearrangement joins TRBV6-5 to TRBJ2-2; a possible D gene is TRBD1 (7 bases). V was shortened by 8 bases and J by 6 bases, with 16 bases between the two germline ends. Germline lookup yields CDR1 MNHEY and CDR2 SVGAGI. The CDR3 is 14 amino acids. Here the CDR3 DNA reads TGTGCCAGCCCCGACAGGGAGGTTTCCGGGGAGCTGTTTTTT. Protein sequence: CASPDREVSGELFF.

V and J are TRBV7-7 and TRBJ2-5; a possible D gene is TRBD2 (5 bases). V lost 5 bases to trimming and J lost 5 bases, with 12 bases between them. This CDR3 comprises 13 residues. Germline lookup yields CDR1 SSHAT and CDR2 FNYEAQ (reference sequence). Here the CDR3 reads CASSRAPGETQYF. For the CDR3, the DNA is TGTGCCAGCAGCAGGGCACCGGGGGAGACCCAGTACTTC.

This rearrangement joins TRBV18 to TRBJ2-2; 8 bases are shared with TRBD1. Germline V gives CDR1 KGHSH, CDR2 LQKENI. With V trimmed by 1 base and J by 3 bases, 4 bases remained unmatched. The CDR3 extends over 16 amino acids. CDR3 sequence: CASSPQGQVDTGELFF. The DNA for the CDR3 is TGTGCCAGCTCACCACAGGGACAGGTCGACACCGGGGAGCTGTTTTTT.

This chain joins TRBV6-4 and TRBJ1-6; 7 bases are a match to TRBD1. The CDR3 spans 15 residues. Germline assignment: CDR1 MRHNA and CDR2 SNTAGT. The trim removed 6 bases at V and 8 bases at J, leaving 10 bases unmatched. CDR3 loop: CASREQGMVDSPLHF. CDR3 nucleotide sequence: TGTGCCAGCAGAGAACAGGGGATGGTTGATTCACCCCTCCACTTT.